The 12 T cell receptor beta chains listed next were all sequenced from one sample in a study of glioma-infiltrating T cells after dendritic cell vaccination. TCRdb keeps only in-frame clones here, not all; method: immunoSEQ multiplex PCR. The profile shows tens of thousands of clones, approximately 80% of them singletons. The material sequenced was blood, taken before dendritic cell vaccination. The source is a human donor with glioblastoma.

The genes are TRBV5-6 and TRBJ2-2, with TRBD2 matching 11 bases. Germline V gives CDR1 SGHDT, CDR2 YYEEEE. V lost 0 bases to trimming and J lost 4 bases; unmatched junction nucleotides: 11. The CDR3 runs to 19 residues. Here the CDR3 reads CASSLVRGSGRAVTGELFF. In DNA form, the CDR3 reads TGTGCCAGCAGCTTGGTGCGTGGTAGCGGGAGGGCCGTCACCGGGGAGCTGTTTTTT. The variable domain in full, with the rest retrieved from reference TRBV5-6 and TRBJ2-2, is DAGVTQSPTHLIKTRGQQVTLRCSPKSGHDTVSWYQQALGQGPQFIFQYYEEEERQRGNFPDRFSGHQFPNYSSELNVNALLLGDSALYLCASSLVRGSGRAVTGELFFGEGSRLTVL.

The V call is TRBV4-1, the J call TRBJ2-2, with 8 bases that match TRBD1. Trimming at V came to 2 bases and at J to 5 bases, leaving 10 bases not matched to a gene. This CDR3 has 17 residues. CDR1 MGHRA and CDR2 YSYEKL come from the germline V gene. In DNA, the CDR3 is TGCGCCAGCAGCCAAAATTACAGGGGGTTGGTAACCGGGGAGCTGTTTTTT. This translates into CASSQNYRGLVTGELFF.

V and J are TRBV19 and TRBJ2-7; no reliable D call. Trimming took 3 bases from V and 4 from J, leaving 16 bases between them. The CDR3 loop spans 15 amino acids. Germline CDR1 and CDR2: LNHDA and SQIVND (reference sequence). In nucleotides, the CDR3 is TGTGCCAGTAGTATCTCACACGGAGATCTATACGAGCAGTACTTC. It specifies CASSISHGDLYEQYF.

The J gene is TRBJ2-5, the V gene TRBV5-4; TRBD2 matches at 7 bases. V dropped 10 bases and J dropped 2; count of bases not matched to a gene: 5. The CDR3 is 12 amino acids. The V gene's germline CDR1 is SGHNT and CDR2 YYREEE (reference sequence). CDR3 coding DNA: TGTGCCCTTGGGGGGGGACAAGAGACCCAGTACTTC. It encodes CALGGGQETQYF.

The chain carries TRBV14 and TRBJ2-7; D possibly corresponds to TRBD1 (5 bases). Germline V CDR1 and CDR2: SGHDN, FVKESK. This CDR3 region has 12 residues. The CDR3 protein is CASSRKRTGMCV. As DNA, the CDR3 is TGTGCCAGCAGCCGCAAGCGAACAGGAATGTGCGTC.

This sequence joins TRBV11-2 and TRBJ2-1, with 7 bases lining up with TRBD2. J gave up 7 bases and V 5 bases, and 5 bases lay outside the gene matches. Germline V lookup: CDR1 SGHAT, CDR2 FQNNGV. This CDR3 has 13 amino acids. The CDR3 protein is CASSPREGNEQFF. The CDR3 DNA reads TGTGCCAGCAGCCCCAGGGAGGGGAATGAGCAGTTCTTC.

This clone came up once. The J gene is TRBJ1-4, the V gene TRBV30, with 7 bases matching TRBD1. This CDR3 region has 14 residues. CDR1 is GTSNPN, CDR2 SVGIG, per germline (reference sequence). V shed 0 bases, J shed 3 bases, and the junction held 1 base outside the gene matches. CDR3 DNA sequence: TGTGCCTGGAGTGTTGGGACAGCTAATGAAAAACTGTTTTTT. Amino acids: CAWSVGTANEKLFF.

The chain combines TRBV5-1 with TRBJ2-7, with TRBD1 matching over 11 bases. Losses at the gene ends were 3 bases for V and 5 bases for J; bases not matched to a gene: 7. Germline values: CDR1 SGHRS, CDR2 YFSETQ. This CDR3 contains 15 residues. CDR3 bases: TGCGCCAGCAGCTCAACCGGACAGGGGGCGAACGAGCAGTACTTC. Its translation: CASSSTGQGANEQYF.

The chain joins TRBV29-1 to TRBJ2-5; a weak D match, TRBD1 (5 bases). V was clipped by 5 bases and J by 1 base, with 17 bases between them. CDR3 length: 15 amino acids. CDR1 SQVTM and CDR2 ANQGSEA come from the germline V gene. In nucleotides, the CDR3 is TGCAGCGTTAAACCGGGTGTAGGGGTCCAAGAGACCCAGTACTTC. It is translated as CSVKPGVGVQETQYF.

The rearrangement links TRBV5-1 to TRBJ2-2; D is perhaps TRBD2 (5 bases). V was shortened by 4 bases and J by 6 bases, with 13 bases between the two germline ends. Germline CDR1 is SGHRS and CDR2 is YFSETQ. The CDR3 has 14 amino acids. The CDR3 DNA reads TGCGCCAGCAGCCTGAGAGTAGCGCCCGGGGAGCTGTTTTTT. It codes for CASSLRVAPGELFF.

The genes are TRBV6-1 and TRBJ2-2, with D perhaps matching TRBD1 (7 bases). Germline V CDR1 and CDR2: MNHNS, SASEGT. The CDR3 totals 15 residues. V was clipped by 6 bases and J by 4 bases, with 15 bases between them. For the CDR3, the DNA is TGTGCCAGCAGGGGGGGACAGCAAACCACCGGGGAGCTGTTTTTT. Translated, it gives CASRGGQQTTGELFF.

The genes are TRBV10-3 and TRBJ2-5; 8 bases line up with TRBD1. Germline values: CDR1 ENHRY, CDR2 SYGVKD. The CDR3 is made up of 13 amino acids. V shed 11 bases, J shed 1 base, and the junction held 6 bases outside the gene matches. CDR3 DNA sequence: TGTGCCGCACAGGGGGAAAGCCAAGAGACCCAGTACTTC. Protein: CAAQGESQETQYF.